This TCR beta chain was recovered during a study of breast tumors, draining lymph nodes, adjacent tissues. Study-wide points: Compared with lymph nodes, tumors were less diverse; compared with nontumor tissue, more. Findings are consistent with lymph node origin and intratumoral expansion of most tumor T cells.

One entry per CDR3 protein results from TCRdb running MiXCR on the multiplex PCR reads. This table holds 66,000 or so distinct CDR3 sequences, roughly 40% found once. Points on this clonotype: Its antigen remains unidentified.

The CDR3 consists of 15 residues. Germline values: CDR1 MNHEY, CDR2 SMNVEV (reference sequence). Trimming took 4 bases from V and 1 from J; bases not matched to a gene: 5. This receptor was taken from a female donor with breast cancer. Some clones in this sample may be carry-over from other donors' samples. Sequences were obtained from breast tumor tissue. The J gene is TRBJ1-1, the V gene TRBV27, with 8 bases lining up with TRBD1. CDR3 coding DNA: TGTGCCAGCAGTTATTACAGGGGGGGGAACACTGAAGCTTTCTTT. Its translation is CASSYYRGGNTEAFF.